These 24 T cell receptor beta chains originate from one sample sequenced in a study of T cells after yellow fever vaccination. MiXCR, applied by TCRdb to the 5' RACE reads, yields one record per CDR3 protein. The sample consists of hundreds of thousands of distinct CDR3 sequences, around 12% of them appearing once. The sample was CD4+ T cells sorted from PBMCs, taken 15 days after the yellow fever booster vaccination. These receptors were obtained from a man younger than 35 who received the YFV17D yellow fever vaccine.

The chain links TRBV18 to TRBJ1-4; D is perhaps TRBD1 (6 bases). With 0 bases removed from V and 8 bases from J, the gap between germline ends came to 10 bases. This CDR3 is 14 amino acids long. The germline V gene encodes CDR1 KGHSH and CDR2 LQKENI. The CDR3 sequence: CASSPPRGPEKLFF. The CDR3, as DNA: TGTGCCAGCTCACCACCCAGGGGCCCGGAAAAACTGTTTTTT.

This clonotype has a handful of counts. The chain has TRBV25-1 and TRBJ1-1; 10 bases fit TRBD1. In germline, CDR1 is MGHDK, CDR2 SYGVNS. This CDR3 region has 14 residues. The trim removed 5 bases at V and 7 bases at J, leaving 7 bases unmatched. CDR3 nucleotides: TGTGCCAGCAGTTTGGGACAGGGGATCAGTGAAGCTTTCTTT. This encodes CASSLGQGISEAFF.

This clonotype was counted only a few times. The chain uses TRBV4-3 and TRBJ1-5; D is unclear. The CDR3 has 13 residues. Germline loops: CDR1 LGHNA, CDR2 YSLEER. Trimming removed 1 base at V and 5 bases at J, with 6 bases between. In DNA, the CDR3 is TGCGCCAGCAGCCAAGTCCAGGATCAGCCCCAGCATTTT. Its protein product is CASSQVQDQPQHF.

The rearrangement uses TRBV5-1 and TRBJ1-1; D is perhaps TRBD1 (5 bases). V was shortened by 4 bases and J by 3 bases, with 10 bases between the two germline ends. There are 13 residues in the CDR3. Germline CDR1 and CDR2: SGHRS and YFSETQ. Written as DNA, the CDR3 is TGCGCCAGCAGCCGGGGGGGGTACACTGAAGCTTTCTTT. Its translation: CASSRGGYTEAFF.

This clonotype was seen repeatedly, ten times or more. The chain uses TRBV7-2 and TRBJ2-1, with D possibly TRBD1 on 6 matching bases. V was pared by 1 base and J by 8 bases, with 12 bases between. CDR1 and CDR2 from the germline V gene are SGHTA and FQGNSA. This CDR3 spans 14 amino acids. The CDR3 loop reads CASSLVQGWDEQFF. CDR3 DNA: TGTGCCAGCAGCTTAGTACAGGGTTGGGATGAGCAGTTCTTC.

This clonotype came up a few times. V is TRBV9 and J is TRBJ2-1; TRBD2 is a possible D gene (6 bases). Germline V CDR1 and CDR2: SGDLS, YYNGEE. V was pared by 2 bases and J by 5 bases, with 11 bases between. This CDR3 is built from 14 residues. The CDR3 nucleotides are TGTGCCAGCAGCGTCACCTGGGGGGACAATGAGCAGTTCTTC. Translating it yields CASSVTWGDNEQFF. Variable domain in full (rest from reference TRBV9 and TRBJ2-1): DSGVTQTPKHLITATGQRVTLRCSPRSGDLSVYWYQQSLDQGLQFLIQYYNGEERAKGNILERFSAQQFPDLHSELNLSSLELGDSALYFCASSVTWGDNEQFFGPGTRLTVL.

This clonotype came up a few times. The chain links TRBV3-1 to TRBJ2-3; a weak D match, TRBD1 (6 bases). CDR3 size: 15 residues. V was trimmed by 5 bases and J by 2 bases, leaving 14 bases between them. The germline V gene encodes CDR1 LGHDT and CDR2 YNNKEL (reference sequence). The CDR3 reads CASSAGTPLTDTQYF. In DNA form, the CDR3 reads TGTGCCAGCAGCGCCGGGACACCACTCACAGATACGCAGTATTTT.

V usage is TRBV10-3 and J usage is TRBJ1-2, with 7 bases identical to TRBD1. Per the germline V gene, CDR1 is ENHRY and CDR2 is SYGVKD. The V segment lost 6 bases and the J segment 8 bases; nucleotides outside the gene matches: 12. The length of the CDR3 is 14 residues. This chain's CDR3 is CAISSTGRNGGYTF. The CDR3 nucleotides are TGTGCCATCAGCTCGACAGGGAGGAATGGCGGCTACACCTTC.

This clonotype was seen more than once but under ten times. In DNA, the CDR3 is TGTGCCAGCAGCTTCGCCAGGGAAAACACTGAAGCTTTCTTT. Translating gives CASSFARENTEAFF. This sequence joins TRBV7-2 and TRBJ1-1, with D maybe TRBD1 (5 bases). V lost 3 bases, J lost 2 bases, and 10 bases lay in between. CDR3 length: 14 residues. The germline V gene encodes CDR1 SGHTA and CDR2 FQGNSA.

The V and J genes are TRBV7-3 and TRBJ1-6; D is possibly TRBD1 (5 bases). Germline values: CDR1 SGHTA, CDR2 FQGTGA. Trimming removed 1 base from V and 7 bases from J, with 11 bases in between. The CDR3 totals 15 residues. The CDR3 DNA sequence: TGTGCCAGCAGCTTAAGCTCAGGGCTCAATTCACCCCTCCACTTT. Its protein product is CASSLSSGLNSPLHF. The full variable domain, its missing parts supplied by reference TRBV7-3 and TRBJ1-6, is GAGVSQTPSNKVTEKGKYVELRCDPISGHTALYWYRQSLGQGPEFLIYFQGTGAADDSGLPNDRFFAVRPEGSVSTLKIQRTERGDSAVYLCASSLSSGLNSPLHFGNGTRLTVT.

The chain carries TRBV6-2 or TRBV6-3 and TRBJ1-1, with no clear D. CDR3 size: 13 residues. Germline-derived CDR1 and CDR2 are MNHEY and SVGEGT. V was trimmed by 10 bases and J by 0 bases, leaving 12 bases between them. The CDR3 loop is CATLDLLNTEAFF. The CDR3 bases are TGTGCCACCCTGGACCTTTTGAACACTGAAGCTTTCTTT.

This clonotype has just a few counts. The CDR3: CASSLRTSGSGGTQYF. The DNA for the CDR3 is TGCGCCAGCAGCTTGCGGACTAGCGGCTCGGGGGGGACCCAGTACTTC. This chain connects TRBV5-1 to TRBJ2-5; the match to TRBD2 covers 10 bases. V lost 1 base and J lost 7; bases outside the gene matches: 10. The germline gives CDR1 SGHRS, CDR2 YFSETQ. The CDR3 covers 16 residues.

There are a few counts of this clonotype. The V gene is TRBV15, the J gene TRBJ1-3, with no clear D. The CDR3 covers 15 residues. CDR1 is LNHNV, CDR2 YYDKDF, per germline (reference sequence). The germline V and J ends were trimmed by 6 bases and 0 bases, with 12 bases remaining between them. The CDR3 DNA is TGTGCCACCAGACGTAGGGTGGACTCTGGAAACACCATATATTTT. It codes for CATRRRVDSGNTIYF.

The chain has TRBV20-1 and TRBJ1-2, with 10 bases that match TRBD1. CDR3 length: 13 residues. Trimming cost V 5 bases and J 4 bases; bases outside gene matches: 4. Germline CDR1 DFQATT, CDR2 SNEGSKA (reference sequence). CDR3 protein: CSAGDRGGYGYTF. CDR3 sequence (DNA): TGCAGTGCTGGGGACAGGGGTGGCTATGGCTACACCTTC.

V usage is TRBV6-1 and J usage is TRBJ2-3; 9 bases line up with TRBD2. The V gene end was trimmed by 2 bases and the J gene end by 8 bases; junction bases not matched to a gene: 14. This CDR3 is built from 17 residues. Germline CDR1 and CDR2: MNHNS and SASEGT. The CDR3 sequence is CASSELLSGGTRGTQYF. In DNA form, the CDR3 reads TGTGCCAGCAGTGAATTGTTAAGCGGGGGGACTAGAGGTACGCAGTATTTT.

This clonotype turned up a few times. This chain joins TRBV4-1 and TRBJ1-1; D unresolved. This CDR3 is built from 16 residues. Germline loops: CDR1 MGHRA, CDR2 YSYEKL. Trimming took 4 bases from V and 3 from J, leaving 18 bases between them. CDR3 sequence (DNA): TGCGCCAGCAGCCCCATTGTTACGGGATCGGACACTGAAGCTTTCTTT. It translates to CASSPIVTGSDTEAFF.

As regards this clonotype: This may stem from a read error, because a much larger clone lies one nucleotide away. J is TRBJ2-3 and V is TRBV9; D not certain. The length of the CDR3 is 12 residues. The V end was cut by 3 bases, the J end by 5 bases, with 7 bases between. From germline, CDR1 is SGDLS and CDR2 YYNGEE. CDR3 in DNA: TGTGCCAGCAGCGAAGATAGAGATACGCAGTATTTT. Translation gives CASSEDRDTQYF.

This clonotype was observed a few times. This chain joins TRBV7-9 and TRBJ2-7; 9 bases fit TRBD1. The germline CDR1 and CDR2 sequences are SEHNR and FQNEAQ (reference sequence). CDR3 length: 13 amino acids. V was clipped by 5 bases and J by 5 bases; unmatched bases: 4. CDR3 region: CASSGRDRDEQYV. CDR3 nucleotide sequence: TGTGCCAGCAGCGGCCGGGACAGGGACGAGCAGTACGTC.

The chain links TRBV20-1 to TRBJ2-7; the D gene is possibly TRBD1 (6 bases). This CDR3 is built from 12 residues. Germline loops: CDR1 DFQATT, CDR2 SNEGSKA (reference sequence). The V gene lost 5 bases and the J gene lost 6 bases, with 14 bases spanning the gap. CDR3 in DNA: TGCAGTGCTCGCTGGTGGGGGCGCGAGCAGTACTTC. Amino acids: CSARWWGREQYF.

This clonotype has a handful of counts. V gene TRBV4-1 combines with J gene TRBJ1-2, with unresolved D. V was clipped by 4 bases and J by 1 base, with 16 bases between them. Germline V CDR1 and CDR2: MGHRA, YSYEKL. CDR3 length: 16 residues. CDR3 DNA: TGCGCCAGCAGCCCCGTAACCGCCGGGATTAACTATGGCTACACCTTC. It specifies CASSPVTAGINYGYTF.

This CDR3 is CASSRPGQELQSSYGYTF. The CDR3 DNA reads as TGTGCCAGCAGTCGACCCGGACAGGAGCTACAATCTTCCTATGGCTACACCTTC. The rearrangement links TRBV5-6 to TRBJ1-2; TRBD1 matches at 7 bases. The CDR3 contains 18 residues. Germline CDR1 SGHDT, CDR2 YYEEEE. V lost 5 bases to trimming and J lost 4 bases; unmatched junction nucleotides: 20.

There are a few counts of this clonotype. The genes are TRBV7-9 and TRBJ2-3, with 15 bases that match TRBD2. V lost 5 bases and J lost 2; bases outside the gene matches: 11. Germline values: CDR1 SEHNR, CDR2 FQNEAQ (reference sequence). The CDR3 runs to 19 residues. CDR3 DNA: TGTGCCAGCAGCCCTGGACTAGCGGGGGGGAGTCTACTCACAGATACGCAGTATTTT. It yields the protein CASSPGLAGGSLLTDTQYF.

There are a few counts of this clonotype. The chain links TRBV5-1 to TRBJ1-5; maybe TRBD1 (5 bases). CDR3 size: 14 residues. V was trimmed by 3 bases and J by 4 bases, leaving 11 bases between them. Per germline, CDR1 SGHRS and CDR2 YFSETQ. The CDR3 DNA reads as TGCGCCAGCAGCTCCGGGACCGAAAATCAGCCCCAGCATTTT. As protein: CASSSGTENQPQHF.

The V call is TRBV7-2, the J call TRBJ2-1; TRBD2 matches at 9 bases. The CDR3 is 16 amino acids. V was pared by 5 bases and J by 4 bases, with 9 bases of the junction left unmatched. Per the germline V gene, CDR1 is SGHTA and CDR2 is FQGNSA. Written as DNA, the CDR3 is TGTGCCAGCAGCCTCCCCGGGGCGGGGGGGTACAATGAGCAGTTCTTC. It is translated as CASSLPGAGGYNEQFF.